This T cell receptor beta chain derives from a study of cytomegalovirus exposure and HLA in healthy donors. The germline V gene encodes CDR1 SGHRS and CDR2 YFSETQ. V lost 3 bases, J lost 4 bases, and 10 bases lay in between. The CDR3 runs 13 residues. PCR employed 60 Vbeta and 13 Jbeta primers. Clones were sequenced by immunoSEQ multiplex PCR, and TCRdb holds only the in-frame ones, with some missing. The sample has under 150,000 clones, and its top ten clones hold less than 2.5%. V and J are TRBV5-1 and TRBJ1-1; a possible D gene is TRBD1 (6 bases). Source material: PBMCs. The sequence was obtained from a woman aged 55-75 years in good health and CMV-seronegative. The CDR3 loop reads CASSSRGRTEAFF. As DNA, the CDR3 is TGCGCCAGCAGCTCGCGGGGGCGCACTGAAGCTTTCTTT. Full variable domain (rest looked up from reference TRBV5-1 and TRBJ1-1): KAGVTQTPRYLIKTRGQQVTLSCSPISGHRSVSWYQQTPGQGLQFLFEYFSETQRNKGNFPGRFSGRQFSNSRSEMNVSTLELGDSALYLCASSSRGRTEAFFGQGTRLTVV.